These 15 T cell receptor beta chains share one sample of origin, sequenced in a study of vaccination effects on CD4 cells after COVID-19. Sequencing followed a ViraFEST assay step that expanded antigen-specific CD4+ T cells with viral peptide pools. Cultured cells yielded isolated CD4+ T cells after around 10 days. Antigens for these TCRs are unknown. Clones were read by immunoSEQ multiplex PCR, and TCRdb kept only the in-frame ones, dropping some. This sample carries 50,000 to 65,000 clones, over 80% of them seen once, and the ten largest clones take roughly 2.2%. Sample: CD4+ T cells from PBMCs cultured with HCoV-229E spike peptides, taken before COVID-19 vaccination. Receptor source: a human donor who received a COVID-19 vaccine.

The gene calls are TRBV5-6 and TRBJ2-7; 12 bases agree with TRBD1. This CDR3 comprises 16 residues. CDR1 is SGHDT, CDR2 YYEEEE, per germline. Trimming cost V 1 base and J 5 bases; bases outside gene matches: 7. This CDR3 reads CASSLIGTGGYNEQYV. CDR3 bases: TGTGCCAGCAGCTTGATAGGGACAGGGGGCTACAACGAGCAGTACGTC.

The CDR3 spells CSVFRGTDTQYF. CDR3 DNA: TGCAGCGTTTTCCGGGGCACAGATACGCAGTATTTT. The V gene is TRBV29-1, the J gene TRBJ2-3; no clear D. V lost 5 bases and J 1 base, leaving 7 bases between the germline ends. The length of the CDR3 is 12 residues. Germline CDR1 is SQVTM and CDR2 is ANQGSEA.

The genes are TRBV15 and TRBJ2-1; TRBD2 matches 11 bases. The V gene's germline CDR1 is LNHNV and CDR2 YYDKDF (reference sequence). Trimming cost V 5 bases and J 3 bases; bases outside gene matches: 6. The CDR3 sequence is 16 residues long. CDR3 nucleotide sequence: TGTGCCACCAGCTCCACTAGCGGGGGAAACTACAATGAGCAGTTCTTC. This codes for CATSSTSGGNYNEQFF.

This clone occurred a few times. The chain links TRBV13 to TRBJ2-2; no reliable D call. Per germline, CDR1 PRHDT and CDR2 FYEKMQ (reference sequence). CDR3 length: 13 amino acids. V dropped 7 bases and J dropped 7 bases, with 13 bases sitting between them. CDR3 DNA sequence: TGTGCCAGCACCCTAGGGCATAGCGGGGAGCTGTTTTTT. It encodes CASTLGHSGELFF.

This clone was observed a single time. This rearrangement joins TRBV7-5 to TRBJ2-7; the table assigns TRBD1, which was not confirmed against the DNA. TRBV7-5 corresponds to a pseudogene. The CDR3 loop spans 15 amino acids. Here the CDR3 reads CARSFTGTGHHEQYV. CDR3 nucleotides: TGTGCCAGAAGCTTTACCGGGACAGGGCATCACGAGCAGTACGTC.

This chain's CDR3 is CASSLRGTEAFF. CDR3 nucleotide sequence: TGTGCCAGCAGCTTAAGGGGCACTGAAGCTTTCTTT. This sequence joins TRBV7-3 and TRBJ1-1, with D hard to call. This CDR3 contains 12 residues. Looked up from germline, CDR1 is SGHTA and CDR2 is FQGTGA. V was trimmed by 1 base and J by 4 bases, leaving 4 bases between them.

This chain links TRBV6-5 with TRBJ1-1, with D perhaps TRBD1 (5 bases). This CDR3 has 13 amino acids. Per the germline V gene, CDR1 is MNHEY and CDR2 is SVGAGI. With 7 bases removed from V and 0 bases from J, the gap between germline ends came to 9 bases. As DNA, the CDR3 is TGTGCCAGCACCAGACAGATGAACACTGAAGCTTTCTTT. Its translation is CASTRQMNTEAFF.

This chain uses TRBV7-2 with TRBJ1-1, with D possibly being TRBD1 (5 bases). The CDR3 sequence is 14 residues long. Germline CDR1 is SGHTA and CDR2 is FQGNSA. V was trimmed by 1 base and J by 4 bases, leaving 10 bases between them. The CDR3 here is CASSLVWGGTEAFF. The CDR3 nucleotides read TGTGCCAGCAGCTTAGTTTGGGGGGGCACTGAAGCTTTCTTT. Based on the CDR3 plus reference TRBV7-2 and TRBJ1-1, the full variable domain is GAGVSQSPSNKVTEKGKDVELRCDPISGHTALYWYRQSLGQGLEFLIYFQGNSAPDKSGLPSDRFSAERTGGSVSTLTIQRTQQEDSAVYLCASSLVWGGTEAFFGQGTRLTVV.

This clone was counted only a few times. The J gene is TRBJ1-2, the V gene TRBV2; D perhaps matches TRBD1 (5 bases). The CDR3 is 17 residues long. Germline values: CDR1 SNHLY, CDR2 FYNNEI. V shed 7 bases and J shed 4 bases, with 25 bases lying between them. The CDR3 loop is CASTPRGPRRGVYGYTF. CDR3 nucleotide sequence: TGTGCCAGCACCCCGCGGGGACCCAGGAGAGGTGTCTATGGCTACACCTTC.

The chain combines TRBV12-5 with TRBJ2-5; D might be TRBD2 (5 bases). Trimming stripped 5 bases from V and 5 bases from J, with 12 bases between. This CDR3 comprises 13 residues. Germline CDR1 reads LGHNT; CDR2 reads FRNRAP. CDR3 loop: CASGERGGETQYF. CDR3 DNA: TGTGCTAGTGGTGAACGGGGTGGGGAGACCCAGTACTTC.

In its sample, this clone was seen once. This chain uses TRBV28 with TRBJ1-5; D gene unclear. Germline CDR1 MDHEN, CDR2 SYDVKM. CDR3 length equals 13 residues. Trimming removed 4 bases at V and 6 bases at J, with 10 bases between. CDR3 sequence: CASSSPPRQPQHF. The CDR3 DNA reads TGTGCCAGCAGTTCTCCCCCCCGTCAGCCCCAGCATTTT. The whole variable domain, filled in from reference TRBV28 and TRBJ1-5, reads DVKVTQSSRYLVKRTGEKVFLECVQDMDHENMFWYRQDPGLGLRLIYFSYDVKMKEKGDIPEGYSVSREKKERFSLILESASTNQTSMYLCASSSPPRQPQHFGDGTRLSIL.

The chain combines TRBV9 with TRBJ1-2, with TRBD1 as a possible D gene (6 bases). CDR1 and CDR2 from the germline V gene are SGDLS and YYNGEE. CDR3 length: 13 amino acids. Trimming took 4 bases from V and 4 from J, leaving 11 bases between them. The CDR3: CASSPGQSYGYTF. DNA for the CDR3: TGTGCCAGCAGCCCAGGACAGAGCTATGGCTACACCTTC.

This clone was found a few times. The chain joins TRBV7-8 to TRBJ2-4, with 8 bases matching TRBD2. V shed 1 base and J 1 base; nucleotides not matched to a gene: 3. CDR3 length: 16 residues. In germline, CDR1 is SGHVS, CDR2 FQNEAQ. The CDR3 sequence: CASSLGLAGAKNIQYF. DNA for the CDR3: TGTGCCAGCAGCTTAGGGTTAGCGGGGGCCAAAAACATTCAGTACTTC.

The chain links TRBV5-1 to TRBJ1-2; D possibly corresponds to TRBD1 (5 bases). Trimming cost V 2 bases and J 6 bases, with 17 bases left between them. The CDR3 has 15 residues. The germline V gene has CDR1 SGHRS and CDR2 YFSETQ. The DNA of the CDR3 is TGCGCCAGCAGCTTATCCTCGGGGGGGGTGGATGGCTACACCTTC. Translated: CASSLSSGGVDGYTF.

The gene calls are TRBV5-6 and TRBJ2-3; D is unclear. The CDR3 has 13 residues. The germline gives CDR1 SGHDT, CDR2 YYEEEE. V lost 6 bases and J lost 2, with 10 bases in between. The CDR3 DNA follows: TGTGCCAGCAAATATAGGACCACAGATACGCAGTATTTT. Encoded protein: CASKYRTTDTQYF.